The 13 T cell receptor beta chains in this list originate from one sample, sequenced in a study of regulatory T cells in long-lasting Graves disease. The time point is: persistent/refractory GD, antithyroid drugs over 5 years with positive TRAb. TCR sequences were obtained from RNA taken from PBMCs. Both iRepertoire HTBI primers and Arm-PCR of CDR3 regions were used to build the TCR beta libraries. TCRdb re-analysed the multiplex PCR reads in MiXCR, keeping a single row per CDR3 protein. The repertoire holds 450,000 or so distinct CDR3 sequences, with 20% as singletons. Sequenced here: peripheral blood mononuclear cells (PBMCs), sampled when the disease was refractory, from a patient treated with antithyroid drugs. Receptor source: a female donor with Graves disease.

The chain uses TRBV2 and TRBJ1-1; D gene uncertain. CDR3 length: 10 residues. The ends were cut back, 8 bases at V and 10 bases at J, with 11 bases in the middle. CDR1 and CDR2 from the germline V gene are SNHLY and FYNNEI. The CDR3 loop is CASLGGRAFF. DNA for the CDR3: TGTGCCAGCCTTGGCGGTAGAGCTTTCTTT.

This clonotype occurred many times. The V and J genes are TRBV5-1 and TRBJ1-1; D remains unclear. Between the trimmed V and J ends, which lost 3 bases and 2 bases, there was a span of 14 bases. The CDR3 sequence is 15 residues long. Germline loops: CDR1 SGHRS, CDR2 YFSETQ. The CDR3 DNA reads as TGCGCCAGCAGCTCGGGATCGGCAGACAACACTGAAGCTTTCTTT. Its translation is CASSSGSADNTEAFF.

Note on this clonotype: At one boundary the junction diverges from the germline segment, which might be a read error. The CDR3 region has the DNA TGTGCCAGCAGTGATCCGGGACAGGGTGGGGATGAGCGGTTCTTC. Its translation is CASSDPGQGGDERFF. The V and J genes are TRBV28 and TRBJ2-1; TRBD1 matches 9 bases. The length of the CDR3 is 15 residues. Germline-derived CDR1 and CDR2 are MDHEN and SYDVKM.

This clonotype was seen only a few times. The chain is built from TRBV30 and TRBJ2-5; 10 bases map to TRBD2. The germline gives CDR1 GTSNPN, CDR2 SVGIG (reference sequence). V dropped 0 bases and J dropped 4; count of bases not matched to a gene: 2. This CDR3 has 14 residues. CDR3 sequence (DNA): TGTGCCTGGAGTGTATTAGCGGGAGGAGAGACCCAGTACTTC. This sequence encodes CAWSVLAGGETQYF.

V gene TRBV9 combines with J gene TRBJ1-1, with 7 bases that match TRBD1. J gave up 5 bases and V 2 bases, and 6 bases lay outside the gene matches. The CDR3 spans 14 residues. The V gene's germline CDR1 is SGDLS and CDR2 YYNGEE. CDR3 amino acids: CASSVTGFGTEAFF. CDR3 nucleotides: TGTGCCAGCAGCGTGACAGGGTTTGGAACTGAAGCTTTCTTT. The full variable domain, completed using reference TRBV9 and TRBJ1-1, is DSGVTQTPKHLITATGQRVTLRCSPRSGDLSVYWYQQSLDQGLQFLIQYYNGEERAKGNILERFSAQQFPDLHSELNLSSLELGDSALYFCASSVTGFGTEAFFGQGTRLTVV.

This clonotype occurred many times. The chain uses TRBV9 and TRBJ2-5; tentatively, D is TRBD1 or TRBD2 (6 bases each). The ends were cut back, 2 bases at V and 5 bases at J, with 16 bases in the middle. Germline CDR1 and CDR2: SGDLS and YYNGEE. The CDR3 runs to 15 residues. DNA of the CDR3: TGTGCCAGCAGCGTGGAGGGGGAGTTTAGGGAGACCCAGTACTTC. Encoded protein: CASSVEGEFRETQYF.

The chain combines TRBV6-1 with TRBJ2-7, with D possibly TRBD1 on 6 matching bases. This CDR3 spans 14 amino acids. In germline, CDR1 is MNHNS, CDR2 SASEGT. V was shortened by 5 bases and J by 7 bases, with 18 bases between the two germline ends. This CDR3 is CASSTSVLDREQYF. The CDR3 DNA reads TGTGCCAGCAGTACTTCAGTTCTGGACAGAGAGCAGTACTTC.

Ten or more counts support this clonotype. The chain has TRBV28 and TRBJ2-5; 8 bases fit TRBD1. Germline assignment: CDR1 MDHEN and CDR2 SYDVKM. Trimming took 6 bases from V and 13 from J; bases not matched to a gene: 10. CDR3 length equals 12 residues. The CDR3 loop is CASSPLRGQRYF. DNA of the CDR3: TGTGCCAGCAGCCCTCTCAGGGGGCAGCGGTACTTC.

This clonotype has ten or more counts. CDR3 sequence: CASSLLVSAGELFF. CDR3 nucleotides: TGTGCCAGCAGCTTACTAGTGTCGGCCGGGGAGCTGTTTTTT. The chain employs TRBV11-2 and TRBJ2-2; D remains ambiguous. This CDR3 is built from 14 residues. Germline V gene data show CDR1 as SGHAT and CDR2 as FQNNGV. The V end lost 2 bases, the J end lost 6 bases, and 10 bases lay between the germline ends.

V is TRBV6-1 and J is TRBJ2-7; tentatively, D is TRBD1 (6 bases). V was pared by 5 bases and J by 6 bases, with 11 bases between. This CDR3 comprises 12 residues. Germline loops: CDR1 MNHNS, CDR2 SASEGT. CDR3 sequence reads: CASSPGQLEQYF. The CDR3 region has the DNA TGTGCCAGCAGTCCCGGACAGCTCGAGCAGTACTTC.

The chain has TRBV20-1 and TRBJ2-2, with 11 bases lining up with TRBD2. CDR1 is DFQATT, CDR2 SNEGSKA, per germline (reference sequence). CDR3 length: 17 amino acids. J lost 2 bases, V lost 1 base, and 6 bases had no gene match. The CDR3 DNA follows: TGCAGTGCTAGAGTTCCTAGCGGGGGGATAAACACCGGGGAGCTGTTTTTT. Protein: CSARVPSGGINTGELFF.

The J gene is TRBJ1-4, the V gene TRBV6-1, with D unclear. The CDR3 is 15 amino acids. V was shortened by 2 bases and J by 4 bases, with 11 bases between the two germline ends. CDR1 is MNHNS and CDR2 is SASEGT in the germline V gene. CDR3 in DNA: TGTGCCAGCAGTGAAACGGGGAGAAGTAATGAAAAACTGTTTTTT. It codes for CASSETGRSNEKLFF.

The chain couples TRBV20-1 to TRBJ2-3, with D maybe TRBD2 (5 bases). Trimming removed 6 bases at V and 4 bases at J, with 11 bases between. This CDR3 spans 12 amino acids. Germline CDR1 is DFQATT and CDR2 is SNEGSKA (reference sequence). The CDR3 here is CSAVRVADTQYF. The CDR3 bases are TGCAGTGCCGTGCGGGTGGCAGATACGCAGTATTTT.